This TCR beta chain was sequenced for a study of beta chain features in type 1 diabetes. General study results and limits: VDJ junctions from type 1 diabetes patients carried fewer insertions and larger deletions. Possibly, sequencing cDNA over-represented cells that had high TCR expression levels. When Type 1 diabetes patients were examined, their TCRB CDR3s proved moderately but significantly shorter in all four CD4+ subsets.

The entirety of the isolated RNA underwent reverse transcription, so expressed TCRB transcripts were sequenced. The data were produced by immunoSEQ multiplex PCR, yet TCRdb's version contains in-frame clones alone and is incomplete. The sample includes approximately 150,000 clones, roughly 60% of them seen just once. Notes on this clone: The target antigen is unknown.

CD45RO/CCR7/CD25/CD127/CD95/CD27 sorting isolated CD4+ naive, central memory, regulatory and stem cell-like memory cells. The V and J ends lost 1 base and 1 base, in that order; junction bases with no gene match: 2. The length of the CDR3 is 16 residues. Germline V lookup: CDR1 LGHNA, CDR2 YSLEER. This chain uses TRBV4-3 with TRBJ2-2; TRBD2 matches at 8 bases. Sequencing was done on a sample of naive CD4+ T cells from blood. The receptor comes from a man aged 25-45 years with type 1 diabetes. The CDR3 sequence: CASSQALAGNTGELFF. CDR3 in DNA: TGCGCCAGCAGCCAAGCCCTAGCGGGGAACACCGGGGAGCTGTTTTTT.